This T cell receptor (beta chain) was recorded in a study of high-grade serous ovarian cancer treatment subgroups. There are 16 residues in the CDR3. CDR1 and CDR2 (germline): MNHEY, SMNVEV (reference sequence). Unmatched junction bases numbered 7, after V lost 4 bases and J lost 1 base. Clones were read by immunoSEQ multiplex PCR, and TCRdb kept only the in-frame ones, dropping some. The data contain 7,000 to 10,000 clones, about 78% of them singletons. In its sample, this clone was seen once. Tumor tissue was taken before any definitive surgery or chemotherapy was given. The sequenced sample consisted of tumor tissue. This TCR derives from a human donor with high-grade serous ovarian cancer. The V call is TRBV27, the J call TRBJ1-1, with 9 positions matching TRBD1. DNA of the CDR3: TGTGCCAGCAGTTCCCAACAGGGGGCTGAGAACACTGAAGCTTTCTTT. Residues: CASSSQQGAENTEAFF.